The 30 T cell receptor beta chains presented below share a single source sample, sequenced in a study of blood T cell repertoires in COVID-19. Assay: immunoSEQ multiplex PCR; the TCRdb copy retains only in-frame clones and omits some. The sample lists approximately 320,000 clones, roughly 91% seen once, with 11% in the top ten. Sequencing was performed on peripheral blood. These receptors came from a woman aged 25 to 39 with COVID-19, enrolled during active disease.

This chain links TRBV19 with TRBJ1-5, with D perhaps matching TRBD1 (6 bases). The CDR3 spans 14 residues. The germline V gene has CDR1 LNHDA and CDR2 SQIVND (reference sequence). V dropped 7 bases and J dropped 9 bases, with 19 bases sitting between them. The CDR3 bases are TGTGCCAGTAAGGTCCTTGGGGGGGCTGGGCCCCAGCATTTT. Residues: CASKVLGGAGPQHF.

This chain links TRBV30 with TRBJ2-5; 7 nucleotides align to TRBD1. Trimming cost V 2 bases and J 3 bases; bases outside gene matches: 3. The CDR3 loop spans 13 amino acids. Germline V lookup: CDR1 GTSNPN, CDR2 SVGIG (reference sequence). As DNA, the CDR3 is TGTGCCTGGAGTACAGGGGTGGAAGAGACCCAGTACTTC. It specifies CAWSTGVEETQYF.

This CDR3 reads CASSVGGGTDNEQFF. DNA of the CDR3: TGTGCCAGCAGCGTAGGAGGGGGGACAGACAATGAGCAGTTCTTC. The V and J genes are TRBV9 and TRBJ2-1; tentatively, D is TRBD1 (7 bases). Germline V gene lookup returns CDR1 SGDLS and CDR2 YYNGEE. This CDR3 is 15 amino acids long. V shed 0 bases and J shed 5 bases, with 12 bases lying between them. Full variable domain (outside the CDR3, taken from reference TRBV9 and TRBJ2-1): DSGVTQTPKHLITATGQRVTLRCSPRSGDLSVYWYQQSLDQGLQFLIQYYNGEERAKGNILERFSAQQFPDLHSELNLSSLELGDSALYFCASSVGGGTDNEQFFGPGTRLTVL.

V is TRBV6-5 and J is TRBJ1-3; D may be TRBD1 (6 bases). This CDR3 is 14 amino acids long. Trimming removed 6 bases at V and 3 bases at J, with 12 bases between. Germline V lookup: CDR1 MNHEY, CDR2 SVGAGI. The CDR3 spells CASSRGAGGNTIYF. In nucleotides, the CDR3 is TGTGCCAGCAGCCGGGGGGCTGGTGGAAACACCATATATTTT.

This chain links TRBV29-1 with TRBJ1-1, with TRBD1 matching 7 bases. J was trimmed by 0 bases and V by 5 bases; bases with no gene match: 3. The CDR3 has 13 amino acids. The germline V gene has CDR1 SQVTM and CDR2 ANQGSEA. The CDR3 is CSVKGQLNTEAFF. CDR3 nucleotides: TGCAGCGTTAAGGGACAGTTGAACACTGAAGCTTTCTTT.

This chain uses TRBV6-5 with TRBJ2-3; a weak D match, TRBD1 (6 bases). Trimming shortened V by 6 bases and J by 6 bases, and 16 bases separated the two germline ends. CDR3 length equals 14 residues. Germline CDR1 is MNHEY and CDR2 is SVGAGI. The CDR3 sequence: CASSPWDMGDTQYF. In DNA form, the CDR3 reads TGTGCCAGCAGCCCCTGGGACATGGGTGATACGCAGTATTTT.

The CDR3 DNA follows: TGTGCCAGCAGGCGGGACAGCTACAATGAGCAGTTCTTC. It is translated as CASRRDSYNEQFF. The chain is built from TRBV27 and TRBJ2-1, with a possible D match to TRBD1 (7 bases). V dropped 6 bases and J dropped 3 bases, with 9 bases sitting between them. Looked up from germline, CDR1 is MNHEY and CDR2 is SMNVEV (reference sequence). The CDR3 contains 13 residues.

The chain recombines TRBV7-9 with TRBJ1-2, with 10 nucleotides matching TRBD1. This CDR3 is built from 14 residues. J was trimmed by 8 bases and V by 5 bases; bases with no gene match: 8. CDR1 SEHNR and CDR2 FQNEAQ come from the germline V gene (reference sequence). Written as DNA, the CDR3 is TGTGCCAGCAGCCCAAGACAGGGGGCGAGGGGCTACACCTTC. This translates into CASSPRQGARGYTF.

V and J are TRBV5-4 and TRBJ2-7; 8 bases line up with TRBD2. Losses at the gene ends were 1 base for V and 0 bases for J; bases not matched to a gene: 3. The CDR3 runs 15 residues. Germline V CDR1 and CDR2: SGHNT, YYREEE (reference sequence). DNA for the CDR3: TGTGCCAGCAGCTTGAGTAGCGGGGCCTCCTACGAGCAGTACTTC. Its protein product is CASSLSSGASYEQYF. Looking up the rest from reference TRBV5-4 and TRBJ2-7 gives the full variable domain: ETGVTQSPTHLIKTRGQQVTLRCSSQSGHNTVSWYQQALGQGPQFIFQYYREEENGRGNFPPRFSGLQFPNYSSELNVNALELDDSALYLCASSLSSGASYEQYFGPGTRLTVT.

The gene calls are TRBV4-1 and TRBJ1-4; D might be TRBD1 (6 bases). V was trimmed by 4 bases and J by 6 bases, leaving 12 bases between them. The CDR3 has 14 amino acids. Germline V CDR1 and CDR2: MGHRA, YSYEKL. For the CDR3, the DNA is TGCGCCAGCAGCCCCGACAGGCGTTATGAAAAACTGTTTTTT. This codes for CASSPDRRYEKLFF.

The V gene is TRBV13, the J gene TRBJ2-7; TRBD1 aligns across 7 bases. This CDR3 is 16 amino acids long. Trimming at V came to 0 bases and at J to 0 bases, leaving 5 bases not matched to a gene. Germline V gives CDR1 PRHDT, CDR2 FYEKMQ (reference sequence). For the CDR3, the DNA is TGTGCCAGCAGCTTAGGAGGGGGCCGAATCTCCTACGAGCAGTACTTC. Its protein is CASSLGGGRISYEQYF.

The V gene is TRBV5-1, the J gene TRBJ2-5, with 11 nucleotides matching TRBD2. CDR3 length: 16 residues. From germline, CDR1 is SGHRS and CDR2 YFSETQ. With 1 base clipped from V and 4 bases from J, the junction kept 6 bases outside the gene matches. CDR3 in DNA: TGCGCCAGCAGCTTGCAACTAGCGGGGGCCGGAGAGACCCAGTACTTC. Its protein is CASSLQLAGAGETQYF.

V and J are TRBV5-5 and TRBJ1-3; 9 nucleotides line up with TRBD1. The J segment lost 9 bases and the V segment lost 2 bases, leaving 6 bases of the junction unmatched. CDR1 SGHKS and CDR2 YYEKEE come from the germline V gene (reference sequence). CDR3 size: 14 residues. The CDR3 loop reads CASSFGTGSSTIYF. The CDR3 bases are TGTGCCAGCAGCTTTGGGACAGGGTCCTCCACCATATATTTT.

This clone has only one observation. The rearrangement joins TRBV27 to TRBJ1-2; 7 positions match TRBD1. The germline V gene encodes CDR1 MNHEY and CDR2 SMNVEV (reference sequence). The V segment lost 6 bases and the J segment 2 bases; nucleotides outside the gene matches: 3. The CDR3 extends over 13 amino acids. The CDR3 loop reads CASRMTGNYGYTF. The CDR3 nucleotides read TGTGCCAGCAGGATGACAGGGAACTATGGCTACACCTTC.

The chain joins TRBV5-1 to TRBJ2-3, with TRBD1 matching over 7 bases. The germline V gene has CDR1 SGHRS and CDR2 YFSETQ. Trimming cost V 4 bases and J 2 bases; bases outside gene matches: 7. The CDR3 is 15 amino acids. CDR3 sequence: CASSGRDRITDTQYF. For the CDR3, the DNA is TGCGCCAGCAGCGGCCGGGACAGAATCACAGATACGCAGTATTTT.

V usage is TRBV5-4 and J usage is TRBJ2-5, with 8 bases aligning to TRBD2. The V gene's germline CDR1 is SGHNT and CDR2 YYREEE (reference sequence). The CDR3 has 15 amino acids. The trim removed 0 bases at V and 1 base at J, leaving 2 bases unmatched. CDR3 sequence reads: CASSLAGGRQETQYF. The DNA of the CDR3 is TGTGCCAGCAGCTTGGCGGGGGGGCGCCAAGAGACCCAGTACTTC.

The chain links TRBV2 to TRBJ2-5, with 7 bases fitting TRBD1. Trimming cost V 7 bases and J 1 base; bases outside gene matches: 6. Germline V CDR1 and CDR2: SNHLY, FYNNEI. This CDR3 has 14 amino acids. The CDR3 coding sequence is TGTGCCAGCATCTGGACAGGCCCCCAAGAGACCCAGTACTTC. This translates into CASIWTGPQETQYF.

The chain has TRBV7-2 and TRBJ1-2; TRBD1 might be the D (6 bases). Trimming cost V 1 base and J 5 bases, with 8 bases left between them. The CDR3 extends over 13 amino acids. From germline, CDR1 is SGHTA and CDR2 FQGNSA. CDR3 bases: TGTGCCAGCAGCTTAGGCAGGGGATATGGCTACACCTTC. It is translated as CASSLGRGYGYTF.

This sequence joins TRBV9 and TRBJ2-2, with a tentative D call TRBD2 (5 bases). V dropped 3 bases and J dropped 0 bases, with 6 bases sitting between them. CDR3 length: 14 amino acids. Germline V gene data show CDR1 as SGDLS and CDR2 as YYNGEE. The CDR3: CASSGGPNTGELFF. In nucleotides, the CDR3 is TGTGCCAGCAGCGGCGGGCCGAACACCGGGGAGCTGTTTTTT. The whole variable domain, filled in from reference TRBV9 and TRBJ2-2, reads DSGVTQTPKHLITATGQRVTLRCSPRSGDLSVYWYQQSLDQGLQFLIQYYNGEERAKGNILERFSAQQFPDLHSELNLSSLELGDSALYFCASSGGPNTGELFFGEGSRLTVL.

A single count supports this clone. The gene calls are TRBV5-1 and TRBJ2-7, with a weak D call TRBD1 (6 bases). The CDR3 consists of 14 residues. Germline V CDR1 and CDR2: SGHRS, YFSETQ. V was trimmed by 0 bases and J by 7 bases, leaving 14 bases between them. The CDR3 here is CASSLVVGAGEQYF. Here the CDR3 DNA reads TGCGCCAGCAGCTTGGTGGTGGGGGCGGGTGAGCAGTACTTC.

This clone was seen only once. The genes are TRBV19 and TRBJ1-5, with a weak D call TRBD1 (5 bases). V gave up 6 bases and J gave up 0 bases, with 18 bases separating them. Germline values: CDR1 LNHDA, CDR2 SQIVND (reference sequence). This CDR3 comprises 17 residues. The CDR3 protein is CASSHSTATYSNQPQHF. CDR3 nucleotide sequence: TGTGCCAGTAGCCACTCGACAGCAACTTATAGCAATCAGCCCCAGCATTTT.

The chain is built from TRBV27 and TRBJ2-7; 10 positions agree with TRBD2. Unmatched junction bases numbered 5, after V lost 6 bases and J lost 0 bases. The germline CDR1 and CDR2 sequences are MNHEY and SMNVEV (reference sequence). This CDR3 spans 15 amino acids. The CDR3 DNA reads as TGTGCCAGCAGAATTAGCGGGGGGAACTCCTACGAGCAGTACTTC. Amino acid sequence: CASRISGGNSYEQYF.

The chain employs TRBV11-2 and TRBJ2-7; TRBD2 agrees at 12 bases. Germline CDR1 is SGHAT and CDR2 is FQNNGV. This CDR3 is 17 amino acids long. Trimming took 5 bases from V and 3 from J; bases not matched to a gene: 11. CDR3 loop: CASSPRLAGATYYEQYF. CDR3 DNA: TGTGCCAGCAGCCCTCGACTAGCGGGGGCGACGTACTACGAGCAGTACTTC. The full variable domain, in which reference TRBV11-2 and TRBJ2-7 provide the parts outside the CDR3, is EAGVAQSPRYKIIEKRQSVAFWCNPISGHATLYWYQQILGQGPKLLIQFQNNGVVDDSQLPKDRFSAERLKGVDSTLKIQPAKLEDSAVYLCASSPRLAGATYYEQYFGPGTRLTVT.

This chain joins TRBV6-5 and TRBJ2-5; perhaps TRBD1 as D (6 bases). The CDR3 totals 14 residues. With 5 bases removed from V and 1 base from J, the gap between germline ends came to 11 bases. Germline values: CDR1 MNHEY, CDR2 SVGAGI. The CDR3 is CASSNRDTQETQYF. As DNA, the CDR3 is TGTGCCAGCAGTAACCGGGACACCCAAGAGACCCAGTACTTC.

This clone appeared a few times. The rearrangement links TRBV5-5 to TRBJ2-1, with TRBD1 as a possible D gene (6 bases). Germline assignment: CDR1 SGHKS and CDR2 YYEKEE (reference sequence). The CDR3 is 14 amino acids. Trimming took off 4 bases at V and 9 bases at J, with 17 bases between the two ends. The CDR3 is CASSLDRPGGEQFF. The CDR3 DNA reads TGTGCCAGCAGCCTCGACAGGCCAGGTGGTGAGCAGTTCTTC.

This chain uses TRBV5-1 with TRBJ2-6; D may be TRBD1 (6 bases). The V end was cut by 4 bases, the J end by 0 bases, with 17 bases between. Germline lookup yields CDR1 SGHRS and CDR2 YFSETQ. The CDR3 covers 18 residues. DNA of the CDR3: TGCGCCAGCAGCAGAATCCCGGGACACTACTCTGGGGCCAACGTCCTGACTTTC. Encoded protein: CASSRIPGHYSGANVLTF.

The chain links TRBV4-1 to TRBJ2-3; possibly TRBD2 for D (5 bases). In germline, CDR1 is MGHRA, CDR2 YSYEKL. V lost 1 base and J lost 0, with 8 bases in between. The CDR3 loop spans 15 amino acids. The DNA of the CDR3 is TGCGCCAGCAGCCAAGTTCGGACTAGCACAGATACGCAGTATTTT. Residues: CASSQVRTSTDTQYF.

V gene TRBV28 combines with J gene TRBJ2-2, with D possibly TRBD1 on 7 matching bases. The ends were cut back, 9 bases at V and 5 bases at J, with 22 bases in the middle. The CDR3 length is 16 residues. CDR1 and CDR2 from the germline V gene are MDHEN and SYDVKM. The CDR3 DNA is TGTGCCAGTCGAACGACAGGGCGGGGCGGGACCGGGGAGCTGTTTTTT. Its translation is CASRTTGRGGTGELFF.

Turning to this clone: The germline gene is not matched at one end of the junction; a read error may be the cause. The DNA for the CDR3 is TGCGCCAGCAGCCAAGATCTAGAGACGGACAGGTATTTT. The encoded protein is CASSQDLETDRYF. J is TRBJ1-5 and V is TRBV4-1; TRBD1 aligns across 7 bases. The germline V gene has CDR1 MGHRA and CDR2 YSYEKL. CDR3 length: 13 amino acids.

The CDR3 is CASSTQQGAGFGYTF. The CDR3 nucleotides are TGTGCCAGCAGTACCCAGCAGGGGGCAGGATTTGGCTACACCTTC. The chain uses TRBV3-1 (or the pseudogene TRBV3-2) and TRBJ1-2; 8 bases match TRBD1. The CDR3 sequence is 15 residues long. V lost 6 bases to trimming and J lost 7 bases; unmatched junction nucleotides: 13. Looked up from germline, CDR1 is LGHDT and CDR2 is YNNKEL (reference sequence).